Reported below is one T cell receptor beta chain. How the authors handled the data: Estimation of nucleated cell counts relied on the amplification of reference gene primers. Clones were read by immunoSEQ multiplex PCR, and TCRdb kept only the in-frame ones, dropping some. Clone size and the V and J calls come from that table; the DNA yielded D and trimming. The sample lists 120,000 to 150,000 clones, roughly 86% occurring once. This record belongs to a study of blood T cell repertoires in COVID-19. Study-wide context: From T cells, B-cell-depleted T cells, or PBMCs came the material, which was cDNA or gDNA.

The CDR3 runs 13 residues. The germline CDR1 and CDR2 sequences are SEHNR and FQNEAQ (reference sequence). V lost 5 bases, J lost 0 bases, and 5 bases lay in between. The V and J genes are TRBV7-9 and TRBJ1-3; no definite D call. Sequencing was performed on peripheral blood. This sequence was found in a woman aged 45-59 years with acute or convalescent COVID-19. The CDR3 DNA reads TGTGCCAGCAGCCTAAGCTCTGGAAACACCATATATTTT. Translated, it gives CASSLSSGNTIYF.